The next 15 T cell receptor beta chains were all read from a single sample in a study of T cells in Graves' hyperthyroidism and ophthalmopathy. The TCR beta CDR3 regions underwent amplification using RNA transcripts as the source. Primed by the HTBI set, a first-round RT-PCR was run on the TCR CDR3. Via MiXCR, TCRdb re-called the multiplex PCR reads, giving one row per CDR3 protein. The sample consists of roughly 640,000 distinct CDR3 sequences, 16% of them appearing once. The specimen sequenced was blood. The source of these receptors is a middle-aged woman with Graves' ophthalmopathy.

As to this clonotype: A much larger clone lies one base from this, so it may be a read error. This chain joins TRBV29-1 and TRBJ2-7; D may match TRBD1 or TRBD2 (5 bases each). This CDR3 has 16 residues. V dropped 3 bases and J dropped 2 bases, with 20 bases sitting between them. Germline lookup yields CDR1 SQVTM and CDR2 ANQGSEA. The CDR3 region has the DNA TGCAGCGTTGAGGGGAAAGCAAGGGACCCGACCTACGAGCAGTACTTC. It is translated as CSVEGKARDPTYEQYF.

At least ten counts were recorded for this clonotype. The CDR3 DNA reads as TGTGCCAGCAGTTCCTCATTAGGCTACACCTTC. It codes for CASSSSLGYTF. V and J are TRBV28 and TRBJ1-2; D remains unclear. CDR1 is MDHEN, CDR2 SYDVKM, per germline. Trimming took off 4 bases at V and 8 bases at J, with 8 bases between the two ends. CDR3 size: 11 residues.

The table lists this clonotype with many counts. The chain couples TRBV11-1 to TRBJ2-2; tentative D call: TRBD1 (6 bases). The CDR3 is 14 amino acids. Germline CDR1 and CDR2: SGHAT and FQDESV (reference sequence). V was shortened by 2 bases and J by 6 bases, with 10 bases between the two germline ends. Here the CDR3 reads CASSLLTGPGELFF. The CDR3 region has the DNA TGTGCCAGCAGCTTACTGACAGGTCCCGGGGAGCTGTTTTTT.

In this sample, this clonotype turned up once. This may be a read error, as it is one base from a much larger clone. The chain couples TRBV12-3 or TRBV12-4 to TRBJ2-7; TRBD2 matches at 8 bases. The CDR3 has 13 residues. Germline trimming cut 7 bases from V and 6 bases from J; bases unmatched to any gene: 8. The CDR3 DNA is TGTGCCAGCATGAAGCGGGAGAATAGCGAGCAGTACTTC. This codes for CASMKRENSEQYF.

This clonotype appeared many times. The chain uses TRBV28 and TRBJ2-1, with TRBD2 as a possible D gene (6 bases). This CDR3 contains 16 residues. Germline lookup yields CDR1 MDHEN and CDR2 SYDVKM. Trimming took off 3 bases at V and 7 bases at J, with 19 bases between the two ends. The CDR3 DNA follows: TGTGCCAGCAGTTTTAGGGGACGGTGGAGGGTGAATGAGCAGTTCTTC. Its protein is CASSFRGRWRVNEQFF.

This clonotype was recorded many times. This chain's CDR3 is CSATGTAYQETQYF. DNA of the CDR3: TGCAGTGCCACCGGGACAGCGTACCAAGAGACCCAGTACTTC. The V gene is TRBV20-1, the J gene TRBJ2-5, with TRBD1 matching 7 bases. This CDR3 comprises 14 residues. Germline V gene sequence: CDR1 DFQATT, CDR2 SNEGSKA (reference sequence). Trimming cost V 6 bases and J 0 bases; bases outside gene matches: 7.

Ten or more counts support this clonotype. This chain uses TRBV6-2 or TRBV6-3 with TRBJ2-1; TRBD2 matches 9 bases. V shed 6 bases and J 1 base; nucleotides not matched to a gene: 1. The germline V gene encodes CDR1 MNHEY and CDR2 SVGEGT. CDR3 length equals 14 residues. Here the CDR3 reads CASSTSGSYNEQFF. The CDR3 nucleotides read TGTGCCAGCAGCACTAGCGGGTCCTACAATGAGCAGTTCTTC.

This clonotype has more than one count but fewer than ten. This chain uses TRBV7-2 with TRBJ2-1, with 8 bases matching TRBD2. The CDR3 contains 13 residues. Looked up from germline, CDR1 is SGHTA and CDR2 is FQGNSA. V shed 9 bases and J 6 bases; nucleotides not matched to a gene: 7. CDR3 sequence reads: CASREGPPNEQFF. For the CDR3, the DNA is TGTGCCAGTCGGGAGGGCCCTCCCAATGAGCAGTTCTTC.

At least ten counts were recorded for this clonotype. The V call is TRBV20-1, the J call TRBJ2-7, with TRBD1 matching 9 bases. In germline, CDR1 is DFQATT, CDR2 SNEGSKA (reference sequence). This CDR3 has 13 residues. Trimming removed 7 bases from V and 5 bases from J; junction bases left unmatched: 9. The CDR3 coding sequence is TGCAGTGGGACCCGGGACAGGGTAAACGAGCAGTACTTC. It specifies CSGTRDRVNEQYF.

This clonotype was seen many times. V gene TRBV6-1 combines with J gene TRBJ2-1; a possible D gene is TRBD2 (5 bases). Trimming pared 0 bases from V and 8 bases from J, leaving 17 bases between. Looked up from germline, CDR1 is MNHNS and CDR2 is SASEGT. The CDR3 has 16 residues. The CDR3 here is CASSEAPSYEIDEQFF. The DNA for the CDR3 is TGTGCCAGCAGTGAAGCGCCTAGCTATGAGATCGATGAGCAGTTCTTC.

V usage is TRBV7-9 and J usage is TRBJ2-1; D not resolved. V lost 4 bases to trimming and J lost 0 bases, with 16 bases between them. The CDR3 totals 17 residues. CDR1 is SEHNR, CDR2 FQNEAQ, per germline (reference sequence). The DNA of the CDR3 is TGTGCCAGCAGCTCCATAAGACTCCTCGGCTCCTACAATGAGCAGTTCTTC. This codes for CASSSIRLLGSYNEQFF.

The table lists this clonotype with a count of one. A read error may explain this, as a much larger clone is one base away. The V and J genes are TRBV3-1 and TRBJ2-7; tentatively, D is TRBD1 or TRBD2 (6 bases each). The CDR3 has 13 residues. V was clipped by 4 bases and J by 7 bases, with 14 bases between them. The V gene's germline CDR1 is LGHDT and CDR2 YNNKEL (reference sequence). The CDR3 DNA is TGTGCCAGCAGCCCGAGGGGGGTGAATGAGCAGTACTTC. It yields the protein CASSPRGVNEQYF.

This clonotype was counted at least ten times. The V and J genes are TRBV20-1 and TRBJ2-7; D is uncertain. Trimming removed 0 bases at V and 4 bases at J, with 4 bases between. Germline CDR1 reads DFQATT; CDR2 reads SNEGSKA (reference sequence). The CDR3 is 11 amino acids. CDR3 nucleotide sequence: TGCAGTGCTAGAGATGGTTACGAGCAGTACTTC. Encoded protein: CSARDGYEQYF.

This clonotype showed up just once. V gene TRBV19 combines with J gene TRBJ2-6; D possibly uses TRBD1 or TRBD2 (5 bases each). V lost 5 bases, J lost 0 bases, and 11 bases lay in between. Germline CDR1 and CDR2: LNHDA and SQIVND (reference sequence). The CDR3 has 16 residues. CDR3 protein: CASSGQGDSGANVLTF. In DNA, the CDR3 is TGTGCCAGTAGTGGCCAGGGAGACTCTGGGGCCAACGTCCTGACTTTC.

This clonotype has a handful of counts. The chain joins TRBV30 to TRBJ2-2, with TRBD2 matching 8 bases. V lost 1 base, J lost 6 bases, and 7 bases stayed unmatched. Germline assignment: CDR1 GTSNPN and CDR2 SVGIG (reference sequence). The CDR3 covers 15 residues. The CDR3 sequence is CAWSGLAGGPGELFF. Written as DNA, the CDR3 is TGTGCCTGGAGTGGTCTGGCGGGGGGCCCCGGGGAGCTGTTTTTT.